This T cell receptor beta chain was documented in a study of blood T cell repertoires in COVID-19. Turning to the study itself: Whether acute or convalescent, the COVID-19 samples came from the United States, Italy and Spain. PBMCs, B-cell-depleted T cells, or T cells provided the cDNA or gDNA that made up the material.

Sequencing used immunoSEQ multiplex PCR; TCRdb keeps in-frame clones, though not all of them. The repertoire has around 80,000 clones, 75% to 85% of them found once; the top ten carry 25% to 30%. Germline CDR1 SGHRS, CDR2 YFSETQ. The CDR3 sequence is 17 residues long. V lost 4 bases to trimming and J lost 4 bases; unmatched junction nucleotides: 15. V gene TRBV5-1 combines with J gene TRBJ2-5; 8 bases agree with TRBD2. Material for sequencing was peripheral blood. This TCR was recovered from a woman at least 80 years old with acute or convalescent COVID-19. This CDR3 is CASSSAVGSGNRETQYF. Here the CDR3 DNA reads TGCGCCAGCAGCAGCGCGGTGGGTAGCGGGAATCGAGAGACCCAGTACTTC.